One sample yielded the 9 T cell receptor beta chains listed below, sequenced in a study of blood T cell repertoires in COVID-19. Only in-frame clones appear in the TCRdb table, and some are missing; sequencing was by immunoSEQ multiplex PCR. This sample has roughly 200,000 clones, with more than 65% found just once. The sample taken for sequencing was peripheral blood. The receptor set was obtained from a man in his fifties with active or convalescent COVID-19.

The chain combines TRBV28 with TRBJ1-6; maybe TRBD1 (5 bases). The V and J ends lost 2 bases and 10 bases respectively, with 9 bases between them. This CDR3 region has 13 residues. Germline loops: CDR1 MDHEN, CDR2 SYDVKM. The CDR3 here is CASSLQGGSPLHF. As DNA, the CDR3 is TGTGCCAGCAGTTTACAGGGTGGCTCACCCCTCCACTTT.

The table lists this clone with a count of one. This rearrangement joins TRBV5-1 to TRBJ1-1; 7 bases agree with TRBD1. This CDR3 spans 16 amino acids. Germline values: CDR1 SGHRS, CDR2 YFSETQ. V was pared by 0 bases and J by 0 bases, with 5 bases of the junction left unmatched. DNA for the CDR3: TGCGCCAGCAGCTTGGAAAGGGGGCGGTTGAACACTGAAGCTTTCTTT. Protein product: CASSLERGRLNTEAFF. The complete variable domain, with remaining parts taken from reference TRBV5-1 and TRBJ1-1, reads KAGVTQTPRYLIKTRGQQVTLSCSPISGHRSVSWYQQTPGQGLQFLFEYFSETQRNKGNFPGRFSGRQFSNSRSEMNVSTLELGDSALYLCASSLERGRLNTEAFFGQGTRLTVV.

V gene TRBV7-2 combines with J gene TRBJ2-3, with D possibly TRBD2 on 6 matching bases. With 5 bases removed from V and 6 bases from J, the gap between germline ends came to 15 bases. CDR1 is SGHTA, CDR2 FQGNSA, per germline. This CDR3 comprises 14 residues. Here the CDR3 reads CASSPPGGRDTQYF. CDR3 nucleotide sequence: TGTGCCAGCAGCCCCCCCGGGGGACGGGATACGCAGTATTTT. The complete variable domain, with remaining parts taken from reference TRBV7-2 and TRBJ2-3, reads GAGVSQSPSNKVTEKGKDVELRCDPISGHTALYWYRQSLGQGLEFLIYFQGNSAPDKSGLPSDRFSAERTGGSVSTLTIQRTQQEDSAVYLCASSPPGGRDTQYFGPGTRLTVL.

The rearrangement joins TRBV6-2 or TRBV6-3 to TRBJ2-7; D is uncertain. V lost 2 bases to trimming and J lost 3 bases, with 5 bases between them. Per germline, CDR1 MNHEY and CDR2 SVGEGT. The CDR3 length is 12 residues. CDR3 sequence (DNA): TGTGCCAGCAGTTACCCGGGCTACGAGCAGTACTTC. Its translation is CASSYPGYEQYF.

The rearrangement links TRBV6-5 to TRBJ2-7, with a weak D call TRBD1 (5 bases). Trimming removed 3 bases at V and 0 bases at J, with 12 bases between. Germline CDR1 reads MNHEY; CDR2 reads SVGAGI. The CDR3 totals 15 residues. The CDR3 here is CASSYNRRLSYEQYF. The CDR3 DNA is TGTGCCAGCAGTTATAACAGGCGACTCTCCTACGAGCAGTACTTC.

This clone was counted a few times. The genes are TRBV7-9 and TRBJ1-5, with TRBD1 as a possible D gene (6 bases). Germline V CDR1 and CDR2: SEHNR, FQNEAQ (reference sequence). V was shortened by 5 bases and J by 4 bases, with 12 bases between the two germline ends. CDR3 length: 14 residues. The CDR3 loop reads CASSPRDTNQPQHF. The CDR3 DNA reads TGTGCCAGCAGCCCCCGGGACACGAATCAGCCCCAGCATTTT.

This chain connects TRBV6-5 to TRBJ2-7, with D perhaps TRBD1 (5 bases). The V end was cut by 10 bases, the J end by 0 bases, with 10 bases between. CDR3 size: 12 residues. CDR1 is MNHEY and CDR2 is SVGAGI in the germline V gene. The CDR3 region has the DNA TGTGCCACTAGACAGCGCTCCTACGAGCAGTACTTC. It yields the protein CATRQRSYEQYF.

The count of this clone is one. This sequence joins TRBV9 and TRBJ2-1; TRBD1 matches 8 bases. This CDR3 has 15 amino acids. After removal of 0 bases from V and 4 bases from J, the junction contained 3 bases not matched to a gene. The V gene's germline CDR1 is SGDLS and CDR2 YYNGEE. In DNA, the CDR3 is TGTGCCAGCAGCGTAGGTCAGGGGGCTTACAATGAGCAGTTCTTC. Its translation: CASSVGQGAYNEQFF.

The chain recombines TRBV13 with TRBJ2-2, with 10 bases matching TRBD1. CDR3 length: 18 amino acids. CDR1 and CDR2 from the germline V gene are PRHDT and FYEKMQ (reference sequence). J was trimmed by 4 bases and V by 3 bases; bases with no gene match: 11. The CDR3 bases are TGTGCCAGCAGCTTCGCTGGGTCCGGGACAGGGGTCACCGGGGAGCTGTTTTTT. This codes for CASSFAGSGTGVTGELFF.